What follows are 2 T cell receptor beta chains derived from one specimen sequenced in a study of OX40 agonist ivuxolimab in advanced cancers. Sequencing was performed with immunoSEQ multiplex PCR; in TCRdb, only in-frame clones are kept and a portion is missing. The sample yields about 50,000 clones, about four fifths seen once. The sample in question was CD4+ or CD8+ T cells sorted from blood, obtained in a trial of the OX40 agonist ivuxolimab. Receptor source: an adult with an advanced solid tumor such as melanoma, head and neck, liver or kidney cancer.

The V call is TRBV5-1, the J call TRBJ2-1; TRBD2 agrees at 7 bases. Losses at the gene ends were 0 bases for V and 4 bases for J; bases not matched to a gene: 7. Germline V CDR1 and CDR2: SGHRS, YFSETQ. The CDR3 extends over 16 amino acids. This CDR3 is CASSLGLAELYNEQFF. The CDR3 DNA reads TGCGCCAGCAGCTTGGGGCTAGCGGAGCTTTACAATGAGCAGTTCTTC.

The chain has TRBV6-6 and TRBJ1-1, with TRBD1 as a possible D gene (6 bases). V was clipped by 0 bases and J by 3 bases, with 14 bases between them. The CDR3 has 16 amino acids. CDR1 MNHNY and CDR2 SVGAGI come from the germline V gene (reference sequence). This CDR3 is CASSYSVAGEDTEAFF. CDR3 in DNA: TGTGCCAGCAGTTACTCGGTTGCAGGGGAGGACACTGAAGCTTTCTTT.